The clone carrying this T cell receptor beta chain came up once. The Seattle site enrolled patients during active infection and followed them longitudinally. In the original workflow: For nucleated cells, counts were estimated from reference gene primer amplification. The repertoire was sequenced with immunoSEQ multiplex PCR; TCRdb's copy has only in-frame clones and lacks some. The D gene and trimming were derived from the DNA, and the V and J assignments and clone size from that table. The sample includes 150,000 to 200,000 clones, around four fifths seen only once; the top ten take roughly 14%. These data belong to a study of blood T cell repertoires in COVID-19. Looking at the study overall: Sites across the United States, Italy and Spain contributed samples from acute and convalescent COVID-19.

The germline CDR1 and CDR2 sequences are MDHEN and SYDVKM. The V end lost 3 bases, the J end lost 0 bases, and 11 bases lay between the germline ends. The CDR3 extends over 15 amino acids. The chain has TRBV28 and TRBJ1-2, with unresolved D. Sequencing was done on a sample of peripheral blood. The TCR comes from a woman aged 65 to 85 with COVID-19, enrolled during active disease. In DNA form, the CDR3 reads TGTGCCAGCAGTTTTATGAGATTAGCTAACTATGGCTACACCTTC. This gives the protein CASSFMRLANYGYTF.